This TCR beta chain was obtained from a study of PD-L1 blockade in urothelial cancer. Background on the study: Bladder-origin urothelial cancer in males described about 85% of the 29 patients. The median T cell count in blood samples was 140,000 to 150,000.

CDR3 length: 14 residues. V lost 5 bases and J lost 5, with 15 bases in between. CDR1 is SEHNR, CDR2 FQNEAQ, per germline (reference sequence). Each PCR contained spiked-in synthetic TCR analog templates. Only in-frame clones appear in the TCRdb table, and some are missing; sequencing was by immunoSEQ multiplex PCR. This table holds about 120,000 clones, around 88% found once. The time point: peripheral blood 6 weeks after treatment start. Patients' cancers were locally advanced or metastatic urothelial carcinomas. The rearrangement links TRBV7-9 to TRBJ2-5; D perhaps matches TRBD2 (5 bases). The clonotype comes from a man aged 50 to 59 with urothelial cancer. This specimen was PBMCs, taken around atezolizumab (anti-PD-L1) treatment. The CDR3 loop reads CASSMYEGRETQYF. CDR3 DNA: TGTGCCAGCAGCATGTACGAGGGTCGGGAGACCCAGTACTTC.